These T cell receptor beta chains were read from a single sample in a study of blood T cell repertoires in COVID-19. Assay used: immunoSEQ multiplex PCR; TCRdb lists only in-frame clones, some missing. In the table there are under 450,000 clones, roughly 77% of which are singletons. The sample taken for sequencing was peripheral blood. The receptors shown here come from a human donor with acute or convalescent COVID-19. The donor label of this sample is uncertain. Each CDR3 is given with its conserved first and last residue. Fields, in order: J gene, D gene, V gene, clone size, CDR3 protein, CDR3 DNA. A D gene is named only where the DNA matches it firmly. A clone size is listed for some rows: how often the clone was seen (once, few, many), or a class if it is expanded.

TRBJ2-1 TRBD2 TRBV5-4 - CASSLGLADYNEQFF TGTGCCAGCAGCTTGGGACTAGCGGACTACAATGAGCAGTTCTTC
TRBJ1-1 - TRBV30 once CAWMERTEAFF TGTGCCTGGATGGAGCGGACTGAAGCTTTCTTT
TRBJ2-5 TRBD2 TRBV11-2 - CASSLRDSGVKGYQETQYF TGTGCCAGCAGCCTGCGGGATAGCGGGGTTAAGGGCTACCAAGAGACCCAGTACTTC
TRBJ2-3 TRBD2 TRBV9 once CASSVVDGLAVTDTQYF TGTGCCAGCAGCGTAGTGGATGGACTAGCAGTCACAGATACGCAGTATTTT
TRBJ1-6 - TRBV4-1 - CASSQRTGLQLPYNSPLHF TGCGCCAGCAGCCAGAGAACGGGGTTGCAGCTCCCCTATAATTCACCCCTCCACTTT
TRBJ2-3 - TRBV28 - CASSFTGTQYF TGTGCCAGCAGTTTCACGGGTACGCAGTATTTT
TRBJ2-3 TRBD2 TRBV11-2 - CASSLRTSLADTQYF TGTGCCAGCAGCTTAAGGACTAGCTTGGCAGATACGCAGTATTTT
TRBJ2-1 - TRBV18 - CASSPSGVYNEQFF TGTGCCAGCTCACCGTCGGGGGTCTACAATGAGCAGTTCTTC
TRBJ1-1 TRBD1 TRBV19 - CATTSRGRGSTEAFF TGTGCCACCACCTCCCGGGGCAGGGGGTCCACTGAAGCTTTCTTT
TRBJ2-7 - TRBV27 few CASSFGPQGRFEQYF TGTGCCAGCAGTTTCGGTCCCCAGGGGCGGTTCGAGCAGTACTTC
TRBJ2-7 TRBD1 TRBV5-6 - CASSLGTGYEQYF TGTGCCAGCAGCTTGGGGACAGGCTACGAGCAGTACTTC
TRBJ1-4 - TRBV2 - CASRTPGAPNEKLFF TGTGCCAGCCGAACCCCAGGGGCCCCTAATGAAAAACTGTTTTTT
TRBJ1-1 - TRBV5-5 - CASSLLDTPNTEAFF TGTGCCAGCAGCTTGCTGGACACCCCGAACACTGAAGCTTTCTTT
TRBJ2-1 - TRBV19 - CASSTAGARTEQFF TGTGCCAGTAGTACTGCGGGGGCGCGGACTGAGCAGTTCTTC
TRBJ2-2 - TRBV7-9 - CASSLALDWANTGELFF TGTGCCAGCAGCTTAGCGCTAGATTGGGCGAACACCGGGGAGCTGTTTTTT
TRBJ2-7 - TRBV5-1 - CASSLGDTKTYAYEQYF TGCGCCAGCAGCTTGGGGGACACCAAAACATATGCCTACGAGCAGTACTTC
TRBJ2-7 - TRBV4-1 - CASSPPAGVGYEQYF TGCGCCAGCAGCCCCCCGGCCGGGGTAGGCTACGAGCAGTACTTC
TRBJ1-3 TRBD1 TRBV7-9 - CASSFYTGAISGNTIYF TGTGCCAGCAGCTTCTACACAGGGGCAATCTCTGGAAACACCATATATTTT
TRBJ2-7 - TRBV21-1 - CASSTRPRGAGAYEQYF TGTGCCAGCAGCACTAGGCCCCGGGGGGCCGGGGCCTACGAGCAGTACTTC
TRBJ2-3 TRBD2 TRBV19 - CASSTGLAGVTDTQYF TGTGCCAGTAGTACTGGACTAGCGGGGGTCACAGATACGCAGTATTTT
TRBJ2-7 TRBD1 TRBV5-1 - CASSLGQGETYEQYF TGCGCCAGCAGCTTGGGACAGGGGGAAACCTACGAGCAGTACTTC
TRBJ2-7 - TRBV18 few CASSPDPPRWYEQYF TGTGCCAGCTCACCCGATCCACCTAGGTGGTACGAGCAGTACTTC
TRBJ2-3 - TRBV2 - CASSEGLGRGGDTQYF TGTGCCAGCAGTGAAGGATTAGGGAGGGGGGGAGATACGCAGTATTTT
TRBJ1-6 - TRBV29-1 - CSVGHLANSYNSPLHF TGCAGCGTGGGACACCTAGCAAACTCCTATAATTCACCCCTCCACTTT
TRBJ2-1 - TRBV4-1 - CASSQARGGYNEQFF TGCGCCAGCAGCCAAGCCCGAGGAGGCTACAATGAGCAGTTCTTC
TRBJ2-4 TRBD2 TRBV7-6 few CASSLESGGASAKNIQYF TGTGCCAGCAGCTTAGAAAGCGGGGGGGCCTCAGCCAAAAACATTCAGTACTTC
TRBJ2-1 - TRBV18 - CASSPDRHNEQFF TGTGCCAGCTCACCGGACAGACACAATGAGCAGTTCTTC